The TCR beta chain under discussion was sequenced for a study of blood T cells in healthy people across ages. Study-wide findings and caveats: From one million sequenced T cells, diversity estimates were lower bounds.

Turning to this clonotype: Its antigen is still unknown.

Per germline, CDR1 SGDLS and CDR2 YYNGEE. This CDR3 region has 16 residues. Trimming stripped 0 bases from V and 2 bases from J, with 13 bases between. Total RNA was extracted at no less than 5.5 micrograms per sample. The use of a sample-barcoded 5' primer and a J-beta primer mix characterized a second PCR of roughly 6 to 11 cycles. MiXCR, applied by TCRdb to the 5' RACE reads, yields one record per CDR3 protein. The table shows around 1.5 million distinct CDR3 sequences, with roughly 45% occurring only once. The chain links TRBV9 to TRBJ2-3; D uncertain. The receptor was derived from a woman in her late teens or twenties in good health. The specimen was blood. CDR3 nucleotides: TGTGCCAGCAGCGTAGAGAGTAACTTACCCACAGATACGCAGTATTTT. It translates to CASSVESNLPTDTQYF.